A single T cell receptor (beta chain) is shown here with its context. What antigen it recognizes has not been identified. Base qualities are not at hand, and no much larger clone is one base apart. The cohort was made up of hundreds of healthy bone marrow donors. Cohort members were all nominally healthy when sampled, although unrecorded immune exposures were likely present. The donor tested CMV seronegative, placing the donor among the approximately 360 seronegative members of the cohort. Each donor provided a peripheral blood sample, and peripheral blood mononuclear cells were used for TCR beta sequencing. Genomic DNA extraction from the blood cell samples was performed with the Qiagen DNeasy Blood Extraction Kit. Including the terminal cysteine and phenylalanine, the CDR3 comprises 15 residues. Solely the CDR3 DNA is kept, with 45 bases framed from the first base. Trimming takes 0 bases from V and 2 bases from J, and the germline ends sit 11 bases apart. CDR1 and CDR2 are drawn from the germline V gene: SGHRS, YFSETQ.

The data are from a study of cytomegalovirus exposure and HLA in healthy donors (dated by TCRdb to 2017 to 2019). Background for the entire study: According to an earlier analysis of 550 to 750 of the donors, about 170 million T cells yielded approximately 120 million unique TCR beta sequences and about 300 Gb of sequence data. Around 300 gigabases of sequencing data and 78 million or so unique TCR sequences were included in an early release covering around 650 HLA-typed donors. Among the roughly 390 genotyped donors, about 83% belonged to the genetic ancestry cluster associated with self-reported Caucasian donors. The study aimed to test whether cataloging public T cell receptors could reveal signatures of past pathogen exposure. The T cell repertoires of 550 to 850 subjects were profiled by immunosequencing and related to cytomegalovirus serostatus. In addition to the first cohort of 500 to 850 subjects, a separate validation cohort of 120 different subjects was used. To predict cytomegalovirus infection status, the study brought together high-throughput TCR immunosequencing, statistical association of individual TCRs with disease status, and machine learning. To study patterns of TCR occurrence, a later analysis re-analyzed previously published TCR beta repertoires from under 750 donors and added high-resolution HLA genotyping. In the later analysis, no new phenotypic data were used to find candidate immune exposures; instead, reliance was placed on TCR beta sequences and their occurrence across donors. In an earlier analysis of around 540 of the donors, high-throughput TCR beta sequencing was used to judge whether each TCR beta V gene segment behaved as functional or pseudogenic. Donor age, sex, ethnicity and CMV serostatus were compiled alongside the repertoire data. Genome-wide SNP genotypes for about three fifths of the roughly 670 donors were used in a later genetic analysis, which treated that subset as a discovery cohort. Every repertoire in the discovery cohort had been generated on one and the same sequencing platform. HLA typing included class I and class II loci at four-digit resolution. The number of typed donors differed by locus: roughly 629-640 for A, B, C, DRB1 and DQB1; approximately 540 for DQA1; 606 for DPA1; and 450 to 480 for DPB1. Because of strong linkage in the cohort, 5 or 6 DR-DQ haplotypes were treated as single units for association and clustering. Among roughly 400 genotyped donors of the cohort, an average of approximately 220,000 unique TCR beta nucleotide sequences was sequenced per donor, of which about 20% were non-productive. What the study reported, not specific to this receptor: When HLA alleles, especially DR and DQ, strongly co-occurred, TCR associations were difficult to assign to individual alleles. The study listed 170 or so TCR beta chains as associated with cytomegalovirus. An earlier analysis of approximately 530 of the donors showed that most TCR beta V segments appeared in productive rearrangements either about 90% or about 30% of the time, which broadly matched IMGT annotations. A later analysis associated about 17,000 TCR beta sequences with specific HLA alleles at a false discovery rate of 0.05. In a later analysis, several top co-occurrence clusters were reported to appear linked to parvovirus B19, influenza, CMV and Epstein-Barr virus. Across donors, most TCR sequences were observed very rarely, whereas some public TCRs were present in many individuals. For the cohort, immune exposure information was limited to CMV serostatus. In a later genetic analysis, a missense DCLRE1C variant was associated with V-gene and J-gene trimming of TCR beta chains, and the association was replicated in an independent cohort. The cohort was sequenced for TCR beta chains only, and without alpha or paired-chain data the features that could be detected were limited. In a later analysis, HLA-associated TCR beta chains showed more clonal expansion and lower generation probabilities than non-associated chains that were equally common. In a later analysis, the rate of TCR association differed among HLA loci, with DRB1 alleles having the most associated TCRs and HLA-C alleles having the fewest. A group of highly shared sequence variants was considered likely to be a technical artifact of the sequencing pipeline. Correlated functional status among segregating V segments might be attributable to linkage disequilibrium, but an unknown experimental factor could not be ruled out. Because HLA typing was missing for some donors at each locus, association tests included only the typed subset. Because counts were too low, roughly 17 rarely observed V segments, including chromosome 9 orphons, were left out of the earlier analysis of 587 of the donors. In a later genetic analysis, fewer N-insertions in productive TCRs were reported among donors in an Asian-associated ancestry cluster than the roughly 640-donor mean. The classifier was reported to diagnose cytomegalovirus status with high specificity and sensitivity in both the original cohort and the validation cohort. A further reported finding was that TCR beta sequences accurately predicted the HLA-A and HLA-B alleles for most subjects in the first cohort. It was suggested by the authors that the approach could potentially be generalized to other disease states and immunological phenotypes. In vitro tests confirmed that a few of the cytomegalovirus-associated TCR beta chains recognize cytomegalovirus antigens. According to a later analysis, most CMV-associated TCR beta chains appeared to be HLA-restricted, and the HLA associations seemed to be driven largely by CMV exposure. The 87-base-pair reads could not distinguish some IMGT-functional V segments, including TRBV6-2 and TRBV6-3, so those segments were excluded. The presence/absence analyses assumed that sequencing depth was roughly uniform across donors, and that assumption may not be true.

The library was made by the immunoSEQ multiplex PCR assay. The multiplex PCR relied on a mix of 60 forward primers for TCR Vbeta segments and 13 reverse primers for TCR Jbeta segments. Amplification of the CDR3 region of rearranged TCR beta genes was performed with a multiplex PCR assay on genomic DNA. The Illumina HiSeq System was used to sequence the amplified TCR beta libraries as 87-base-pair reads. The original pipeline was this. A later analysis tallied roughly 78 million unique TCR beta chains across the 650 to 750 repertoires, and roughly 11 million of those chains were shared by two or more donors. Raw reads were error-corrected and collapsed into unique sequences by a nearest-neighbor algorithm in which closely related sequences were merged to remove PCR and sequencing errors. V, D and J gene segments were assigned by aligning CDR3 sequences to IMGT reference sequences. For a sequence to be retained, a match of at least six nucleotides was required to both a V gene segment and a J gene segment. A rearrangement was called productive if the CDR3 had no stop codons and remained in frame with V and J, and every other rearrangement was called non-productive. CDR3 was defined by IMGT convention, running from the second conserved V-encoded cysteine to the conserved J-encoded phenylalanine. The earlier analysis of fewer than 750 of the donors excluded sequences that lacked an unambiguous match to a single V gene segment. An earlier analysis of a few hundred of the donors called V segments functional above 56.7% productive rearrangements and segregating when the between-donor standard deviation exceeded 5%. To diagnose cytomegalovirus status from the catalog of TCR beta chain sequences, a statistical classification framework was built. In a later analysis, V and J genes were assigned by comparing TCR nucleotide sequences against IMGT/GENE-DB human TR gene sequences. In a later analysis, CDR3 sequences and most-parsimonious VDJ recombination scenarios were assigned using the TCRdist pipeline. In a later analysis, each TCR beta chain was defined by its CDR3 amino acid sequence together with its V-gene family, and reads lacking a unique V-gene family were excluded. As a way to deal with suspected cross-contamination and a sequencing artifact, a later analysis dropped 450 to 600 nucleotide sequences that were highly shared and had low generation probability. In a later analysis, a clonal expansion index was calculated for each public chain from normalized within-repertoire ranks of inferred template counts. In a later analysis, generation probabilities were computed using a VDJ recombination model fitted to out-of-frame rearrangements, and the results were checked against IGoR. A later analysis scored TCR-TCR, TCR-HLA and TCR-CMV co-occurrence with hypergeometric tests, applying a repertoire-size bias correction to TCR pairs. False discovery rates were estimated in a later analysis by permuting HLA or CMV assignments 20 times. A later analysis grouped co-occurring TCRs with DBSCAN, adding TCRdist sequence similarity when clustering within HLA-allele-positive subsets. Repertoires with fewer than 30,000 or more than 120,000 public chains were left out of co-occurrence clustering, as were roughly five repertoires with anomalous nucleotide sharing. TCRdb mirrors the immuneACCESS table, restricted to in-frame sequences. Some clones are absent from its copies; in checked studies, under half trace to an unresolved V gene, and the reason for the others is unknown. D and trimming come from the DNA, and the V and J calls and clone size come from that table. Within this sample are some 100,000 clones, with 76% of them counted one time only. About 4% of the sample comes from the top ten.

The receptor was derived from a man between 40 and 49 years old in good health and CMV-seronegative. The sample taken for sequencing was PBMCs. The V and J segments used are TRBV5-1 and TRBJ1-2; the D segment could be TRBD1, given 5 matching bases. The CDR3 is CASSLDWGSNYGYTF. The nucleotides read TGCGCCAGCAGCTTGGATTGGGGCTCCAACTATGGCTACACCTTC.